This T cell receptor beta chain was captured in a study of blood T cell repertoires in COVID-19. About the research overall: Acute and convalescent COVID-19 specimens originated in the United States, Italy and Spain. Nucleic acid was either cDNA or gDNA, and it came from T cells, B-cell-depleted T cells, or PBMCs.

Germline V gene lookup returns CDR1 LNHNV and CDR2 YYDKDF (reference sequence). The CDR3 runs to 13 residues. Trimming removed 0 bases at V and 6 bases at J, with 7 bases between. Only a few counts were recorded for this clone. Seattle patients were enrolled during active infection and followed longitudinally. Original processing methods: Scientists estimated how many nucleated cells there were by amplifying reference gene primers. Clones were sequenced by immunoSEQ multiplex PCR, and TCRdb holds only the in-frame ones, with some missing. V and J calls and clone size come straight from that table; D and trimming were deduced from the DNA. The sample contains about 430,000 clones, around nine tenths of which appear only once.

The specimen sequenced was peripheral blood. This sequence joins TRBV15 and TRBJ2-3, with D maybe TRBD2 (6 bases). This clonotype originated in a man aged 18 to 30 with COVID-19, enrolled during active disease. The CDR3 DNA follows: TGTGCCACCAGCAGAGATGCGGGGGATACGCAGTATTTT. The encoded protein is CATSRDAGDTQYF.